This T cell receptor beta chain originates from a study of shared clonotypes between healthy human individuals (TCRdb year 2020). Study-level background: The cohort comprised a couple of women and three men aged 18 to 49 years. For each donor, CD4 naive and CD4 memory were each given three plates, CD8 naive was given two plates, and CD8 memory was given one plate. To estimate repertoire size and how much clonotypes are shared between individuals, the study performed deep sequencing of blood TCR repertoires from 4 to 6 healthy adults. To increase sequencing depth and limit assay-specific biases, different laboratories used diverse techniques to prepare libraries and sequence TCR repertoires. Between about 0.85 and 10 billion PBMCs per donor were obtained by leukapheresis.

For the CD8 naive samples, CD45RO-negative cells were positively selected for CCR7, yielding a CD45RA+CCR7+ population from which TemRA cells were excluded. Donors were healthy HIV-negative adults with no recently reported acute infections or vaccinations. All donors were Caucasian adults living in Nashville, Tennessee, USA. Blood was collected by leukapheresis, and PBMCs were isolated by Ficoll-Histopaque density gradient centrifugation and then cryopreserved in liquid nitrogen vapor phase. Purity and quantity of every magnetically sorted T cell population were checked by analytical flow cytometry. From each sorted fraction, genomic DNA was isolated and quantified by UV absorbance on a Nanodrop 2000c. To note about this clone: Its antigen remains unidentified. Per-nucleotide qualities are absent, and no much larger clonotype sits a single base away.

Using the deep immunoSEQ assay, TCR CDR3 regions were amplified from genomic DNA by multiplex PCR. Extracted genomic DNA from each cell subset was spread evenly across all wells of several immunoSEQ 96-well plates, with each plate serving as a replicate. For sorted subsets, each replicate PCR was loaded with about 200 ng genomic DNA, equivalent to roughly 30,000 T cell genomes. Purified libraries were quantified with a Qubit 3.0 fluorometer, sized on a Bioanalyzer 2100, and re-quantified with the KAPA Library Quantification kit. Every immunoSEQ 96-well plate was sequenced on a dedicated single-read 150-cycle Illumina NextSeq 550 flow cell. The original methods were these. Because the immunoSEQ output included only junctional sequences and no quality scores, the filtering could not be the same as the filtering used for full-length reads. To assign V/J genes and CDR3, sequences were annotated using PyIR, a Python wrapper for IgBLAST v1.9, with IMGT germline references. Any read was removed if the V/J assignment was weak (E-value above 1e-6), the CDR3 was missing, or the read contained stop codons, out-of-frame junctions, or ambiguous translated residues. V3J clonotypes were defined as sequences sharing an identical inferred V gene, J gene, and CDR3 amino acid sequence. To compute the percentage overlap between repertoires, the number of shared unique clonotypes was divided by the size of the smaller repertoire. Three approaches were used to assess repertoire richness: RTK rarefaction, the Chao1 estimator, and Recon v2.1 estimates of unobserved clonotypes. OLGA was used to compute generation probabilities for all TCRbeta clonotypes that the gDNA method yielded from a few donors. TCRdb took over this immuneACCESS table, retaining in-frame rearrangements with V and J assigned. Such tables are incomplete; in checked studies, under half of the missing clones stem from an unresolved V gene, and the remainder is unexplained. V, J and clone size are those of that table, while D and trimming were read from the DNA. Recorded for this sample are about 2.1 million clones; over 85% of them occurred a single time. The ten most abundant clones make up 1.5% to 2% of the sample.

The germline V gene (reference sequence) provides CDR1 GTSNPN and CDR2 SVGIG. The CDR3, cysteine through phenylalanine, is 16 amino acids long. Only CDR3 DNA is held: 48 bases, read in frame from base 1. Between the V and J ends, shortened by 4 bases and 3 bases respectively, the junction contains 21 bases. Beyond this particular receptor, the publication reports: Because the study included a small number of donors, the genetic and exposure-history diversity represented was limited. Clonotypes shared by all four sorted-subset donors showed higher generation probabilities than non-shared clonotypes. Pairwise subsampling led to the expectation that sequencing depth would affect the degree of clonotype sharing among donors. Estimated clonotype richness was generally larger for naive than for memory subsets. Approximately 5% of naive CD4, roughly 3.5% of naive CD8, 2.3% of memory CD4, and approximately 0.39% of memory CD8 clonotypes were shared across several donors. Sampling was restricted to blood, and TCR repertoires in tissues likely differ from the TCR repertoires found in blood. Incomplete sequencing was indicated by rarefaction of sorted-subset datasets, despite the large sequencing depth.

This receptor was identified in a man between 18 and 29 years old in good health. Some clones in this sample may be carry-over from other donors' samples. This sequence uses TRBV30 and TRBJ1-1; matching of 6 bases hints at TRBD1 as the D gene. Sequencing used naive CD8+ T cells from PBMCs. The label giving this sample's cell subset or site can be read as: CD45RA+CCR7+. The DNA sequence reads TGTGCCTGGACCAAAAATTCGGCAGGGGTCCACACTGAAGCTTTCTTT. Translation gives CAWTKNSAGVHTEAFF.